One T cell receptor beta chain is described in this entry. Its specificity is unknown. Germline V lookup: CDR1 SGHRS, CDR2 YFSETQ. The CDR3 consists of 15 residues. Losses at the gene ends were 4 bases for V and 11 bases for J; bases not matched to a gene: 11. These data originate in a study of shared clonotypes between healthy human individuals. Study-level results: Measured sharing among donors was expected to vary with sequencing depth. The genetic and exposure-history diversity represented was limited by few donors.

From CD4+ cells came CD45RA+ naive and CD45RA-negative memory subsets. In the source study's methods: Junction-only sequences without quality scores were provided by ImmunoSEQ, so filtering was different. Sequenced by immunoSEQ multiplex PCR; TCRdb stores in-frame clones only, minus some. The D gene and trimming were derived from the DNA, and the V and J assignments and clone size from that table. The profile shows roughly 500,000 clones, about 96% of them singletons. Sequences were obtained from naive CD4+ T cells sorted from blood. Subset defined: CD45RA+ positively selected. This TCR was sampled from a woman in her twenties or thirties in good health. The chain joins TRBV5-1 to TRBJ2-6, with 8 bases fitting TRBD1. CDR3 region: CASSPRTGTFHVLTF. The CDR3 DNA reads TGCGCCAGCAGCCCACGGACAGGGACCTTCCACGTCCTGACTTTC.